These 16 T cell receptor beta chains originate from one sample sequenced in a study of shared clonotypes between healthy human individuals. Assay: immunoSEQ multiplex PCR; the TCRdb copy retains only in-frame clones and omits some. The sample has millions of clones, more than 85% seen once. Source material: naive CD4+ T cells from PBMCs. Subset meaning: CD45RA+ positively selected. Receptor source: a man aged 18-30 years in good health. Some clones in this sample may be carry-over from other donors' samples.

The DNA for the CDR3 is TGTGCCAGCAGCCCGTATCCGGGACGGTCCTACGAGCAGTACTTC. Its protein product is CASSPYPGRSYEQYF. This rearrangement joins TRBV7-3 to TRBJ2-7; D could derive from TRBD1 or TRBD2 (5 bases each). There are 15 residues in the CDR3. V gave up 5 bases and J gave up 1 base, with 15 bases separating them. Germline assignment: CDR1 SGHTA and CDR2 FQGTGA.

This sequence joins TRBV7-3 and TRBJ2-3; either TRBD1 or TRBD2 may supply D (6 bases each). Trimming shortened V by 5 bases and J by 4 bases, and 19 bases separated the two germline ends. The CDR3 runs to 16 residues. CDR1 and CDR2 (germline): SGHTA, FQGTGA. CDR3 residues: CASSDIQGWRADTQYF. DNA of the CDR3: TGTGCCAGCAGCGATATACAGGGATGGAGGGCAGATACGCAGTATTTT.

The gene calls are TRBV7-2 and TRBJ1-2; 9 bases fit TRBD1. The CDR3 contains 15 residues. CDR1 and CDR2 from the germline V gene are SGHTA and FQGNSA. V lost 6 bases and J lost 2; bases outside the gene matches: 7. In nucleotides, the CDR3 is TGTGCCAGCAGGGCGGACAGGGGAGAGAACTATGGCTACACCTTC. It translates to CASRADRGENYGYTF. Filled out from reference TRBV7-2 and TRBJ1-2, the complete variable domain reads GAGVSQSPSNKVTEKGKDVELRCDPISGHTALYWYRQSLGQGLEFLIYFQGNSAPDKSGLPSDRFSAERTGGSVSTLTIQRTQQEDSAVYLCASRADRGENYGYTFGSGTRLTVV.

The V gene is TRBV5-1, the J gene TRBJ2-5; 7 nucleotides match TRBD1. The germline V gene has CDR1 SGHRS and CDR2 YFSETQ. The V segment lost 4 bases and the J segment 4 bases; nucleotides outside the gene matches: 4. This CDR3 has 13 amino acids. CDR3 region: CASSRGQLETQYF. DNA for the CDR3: TGCGCCAGCAGCAGGGGACAGCTAGAGACCCAGTACTTC.

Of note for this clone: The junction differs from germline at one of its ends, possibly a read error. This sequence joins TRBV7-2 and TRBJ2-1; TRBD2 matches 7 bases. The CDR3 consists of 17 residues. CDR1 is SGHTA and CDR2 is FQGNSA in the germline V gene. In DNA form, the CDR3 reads TGTGCCAGTAGCTTACTCCCGGCGGGAGTCCCCTACAATGAGCAGTTCTTC. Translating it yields CASSLLPAGVPYNEQFF.

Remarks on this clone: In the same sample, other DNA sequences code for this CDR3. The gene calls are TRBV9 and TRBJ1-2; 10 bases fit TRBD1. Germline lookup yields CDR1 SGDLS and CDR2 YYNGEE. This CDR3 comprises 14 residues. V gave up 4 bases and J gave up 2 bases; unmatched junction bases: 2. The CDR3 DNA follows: TGTGCCAGCAGCCGGGACAGGGGAAACTATGGCTACACCTTC. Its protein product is CASSRDRGNYGYTF.

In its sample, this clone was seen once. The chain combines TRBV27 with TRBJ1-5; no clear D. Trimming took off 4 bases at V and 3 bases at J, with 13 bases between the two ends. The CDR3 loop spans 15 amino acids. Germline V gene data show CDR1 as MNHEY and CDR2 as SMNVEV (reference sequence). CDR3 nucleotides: TGTGCCAGCAGTTCCCTATCGCTTGACAATCAGCCCCAGCATTTT. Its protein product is CASSSLSLDNQPQHF.

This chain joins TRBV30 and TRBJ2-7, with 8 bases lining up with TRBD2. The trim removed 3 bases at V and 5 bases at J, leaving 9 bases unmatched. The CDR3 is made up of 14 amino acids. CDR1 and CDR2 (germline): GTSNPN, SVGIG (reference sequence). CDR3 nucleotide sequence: TGTGCCTGGAGCCCTGGGACTAGTCTCCACGAGCAGTACTTC. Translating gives CAWSPGTSLHEQYF. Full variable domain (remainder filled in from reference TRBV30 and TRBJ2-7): SQTIHQWPATLVQPVGSPLSLECTVEGTSNPNLYWYRQAAGRGLQLLFYSVGIGQISSEVPQNLSASRPQDRQFILSSKKLLLSDSGFYLCAWSPGTSLHEQYFGPGTRLTVT.

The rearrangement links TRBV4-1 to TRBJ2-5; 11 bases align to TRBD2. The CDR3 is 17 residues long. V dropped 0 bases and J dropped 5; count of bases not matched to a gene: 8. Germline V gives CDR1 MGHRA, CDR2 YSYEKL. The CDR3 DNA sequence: TGCGCCAGCAGCCAAGATTTCACTAGCGGGAGTTATGAGACCCAGTACTTC. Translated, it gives CASSQDFTSGSYETQYF.

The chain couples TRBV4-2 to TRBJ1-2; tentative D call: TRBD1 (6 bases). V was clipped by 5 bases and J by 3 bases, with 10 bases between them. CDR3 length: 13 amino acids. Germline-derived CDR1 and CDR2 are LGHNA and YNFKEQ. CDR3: CASSVRGDYGYTF. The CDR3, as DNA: TGTGCCAGCAGCGTCAGGGGCGACTATGGCTACACCTTC.

The CDR3 reads CASSLRGLEGAYEQYF. The CDR3 region has the DNA TGTGCCAGCAGCTTACGGGGACTAGAGGGAGCATACGAGCAGTACTTC. The chain combines TRBV7-2 with TRBJ2-7; the match to TRBD2 covers 8 bases. Looked up from germline, CDR1 is SGHTA and CDR2 is FQGNSA. This CDR3 contains 16 residues. Losses at the gene ends were 2 bases for V and 4 bases for J; bases not matched to a gene: 10.

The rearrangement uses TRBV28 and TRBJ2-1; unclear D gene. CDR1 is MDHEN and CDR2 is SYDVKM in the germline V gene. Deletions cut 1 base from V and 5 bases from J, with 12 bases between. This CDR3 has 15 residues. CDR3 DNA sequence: TGTGCCAGCAGTTTATTGGGTCGACCAGACAATGAGCAGTTCTTC. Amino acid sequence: CASSLLGRPDNEQFF.

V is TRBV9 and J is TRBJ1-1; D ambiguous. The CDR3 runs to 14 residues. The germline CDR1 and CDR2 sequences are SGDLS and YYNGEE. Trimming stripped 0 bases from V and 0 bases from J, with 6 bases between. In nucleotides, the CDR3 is TGTGCCAGCAGCGTAGCAGAGATGAACACTGAAGCTTTCTTT. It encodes CASSVAEMNTEAFF.

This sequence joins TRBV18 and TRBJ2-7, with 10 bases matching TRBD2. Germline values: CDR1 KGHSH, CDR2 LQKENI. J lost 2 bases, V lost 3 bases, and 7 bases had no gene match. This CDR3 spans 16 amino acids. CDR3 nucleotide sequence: TGTGCCAGCTCACCGCAAACCGGGACTAGCGCCTACGAGCAGTACTTC. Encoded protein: CASSPQTGTSAYEQYF.

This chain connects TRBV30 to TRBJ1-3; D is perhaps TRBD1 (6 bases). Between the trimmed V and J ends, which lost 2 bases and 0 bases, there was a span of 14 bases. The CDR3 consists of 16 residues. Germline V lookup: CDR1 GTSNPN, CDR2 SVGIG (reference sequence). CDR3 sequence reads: CAWSWGLAVSGNTIYF. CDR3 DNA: TGTGCCTGGAGTTGGGGGCTGGCAGTCTCTGGAAACACCATATATTTT.

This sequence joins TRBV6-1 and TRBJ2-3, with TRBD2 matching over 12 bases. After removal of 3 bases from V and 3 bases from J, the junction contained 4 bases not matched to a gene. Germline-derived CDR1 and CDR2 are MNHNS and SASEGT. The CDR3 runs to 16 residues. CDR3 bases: TGTGCCAGCAGTGACGGAGGACTAGCGGGAACAGATACGCAGTATTTT. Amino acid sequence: CASSDGGLAGTDTQYF.